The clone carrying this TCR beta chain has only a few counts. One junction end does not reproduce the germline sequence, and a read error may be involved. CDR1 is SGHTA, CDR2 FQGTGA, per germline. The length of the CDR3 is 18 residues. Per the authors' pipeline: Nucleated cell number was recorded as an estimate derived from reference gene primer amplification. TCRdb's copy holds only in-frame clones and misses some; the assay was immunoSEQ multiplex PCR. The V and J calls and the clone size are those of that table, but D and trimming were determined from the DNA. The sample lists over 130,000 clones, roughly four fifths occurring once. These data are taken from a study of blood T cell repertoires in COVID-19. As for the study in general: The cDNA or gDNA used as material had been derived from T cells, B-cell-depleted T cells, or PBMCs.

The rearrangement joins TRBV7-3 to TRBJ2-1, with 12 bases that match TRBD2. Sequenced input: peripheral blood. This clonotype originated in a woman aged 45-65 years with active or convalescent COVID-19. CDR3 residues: CASTLRLAGGPRDNEQFF. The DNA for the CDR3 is TGTGCCAGCACCTTAAGGCTAGCGGGAGGGCCCAGGGATAATGAGCAGTTCTTC.